Shown below are 12 T cell receptor beta chains from a single sample sequenced in a study of T cell responses to AZD1222 COVID-19 vaccine. Using immunoSEQ multiplex PCR, the repertoire was profiled, and TCRdb retains in-frame clones only, with some absent. The table shows roughly 150,000 clones, with approximately 91% occurring only once. The sequenced sample was peripheral blood, obtained after recovery from COVID-19. These receptors were taken from an adult who had recovered from COVID-19.

The chain has TRBV28 and TRBJ2-7, with D possibly matching TRBD2 (6 bases). This CDR3 has 17 residues. V lost 5 bases to trimming and J lost 0 bases, with 20 bases between them. CDR1 and CDR2 from the germline V gene are MDHEN and SYDVKM. The CDR3, as DNA: TGTGCCAGCAGTCAACCCGTGAGCGGGCCCAGCTCCTACGAGCAGTACTTC. Translating gives CASSQPVSGPSSYEQYF.

CDR3 region: CASSQEPDRTYEQYF. The CDR3, as DNA: TGCGCCAGCAGCCAAGAACCGGACAGGACCTACGAGCAGTACTTC. The chain employs TRBV4-1 and TRBJ2-7, with 7 bases that match TRBD1. The CDR3 runs 15 residues. Germline V lookup: CDR1 MGHRA, CDR2 YSYEKL. V lost 0 bases and J lost 2; bases outside the gene matches: 4.

The chain joins TRBV15 to TRBJ2-5; 7 nucleotides agree with TRBD2. From germline, CDR1 is LNHNV and CDR2 YYDKDF (reference sequence). CDR3 length: 18 residues. V shed 0 bases and J 3 bases; nucleotides not matched to a gene: 13. CDR3 nucleotide sequence: TGTGCCACCAGCAGAGATCGGCCTTGGGAGCGGGGAAAAGAGACCCAGTACTTC. Translating it yields CATSRDRPWERGKETQYF.

The rearrangement joins TRBV10-1 to TRBJ1-1; tentative D call: TRBD1 (5 bases). This CDR3 comprises 13 residues. Germline CDR1 and CDR2: WNHNN and SYGVQD (reference sequence). Trimming removed 2 bases from V and 4 bases from J, with 8 bases in between. The CDR3 spells CASSEPGGTEAFF. In DNA form, the CDR3 reads TGCGCCAGCAGTGAGCCGGGGGGCACTGAAGCTTTCTTT.

V usage is TRBV9 and J usage is TRBJ1-6; weak D call: TRBD1 (6 bases). CDR1 is SGDLS, CDR2 YYNGEE, per germline. Between the trimmed V and J ends, which lost 0 bases and 7 bases, there was a span of 11 bases. The CDR3 is made up of 15 amino acids. DNA for the CDR3: TGTGCCAGCAGCGTAGTAGCAGGGGAGAATTCACCCCTCCACTTT. Its protein product is CASSVVAGENSPLHF. Combining the CDR3 with reference TRBV9 and TRBJ1-6 gives the whole variable domain DSGVTQTPKHLITATGQRVTLRCSPRSGDLSVYWYQQSLDQGLQFLIQYYNGEERAKGNILERFSAQQFPDLHSELNLSSLELGDSALYFCASSVVAGENSPLHFGNGTRLTVT.

The CDR3 reads CASSHRQGVYIQYF. The CDR3 DNA follows: TGCGCCAGCAGCCACAGACAGGGGGTGTACATTCAGTACTTC. The genes are TRBV4-3 and TRBJ2-4, with 9 bases aligning to TRBD1. Per the germline V gene, CDR1 is LGHNA and CDR2 is YSLEER. The ends lost 3 bases at V and 8 bases at J; junction bases unmatched: 5. The CDR3 is 14 amino acids.

This clone occurred a few times. The chain employs TRBV24-1 and TRBJ1-5; TRBD1 is a possible D gene (6 bases). V was clipped by 3 bases and J by 5 bases, with 16 bases between them. The CDR3 runs to 16 residues. Germline V gene lookup returns CDR1 KGHDR and CDR2 SFDVKD. The CDR3 loop reads CATSDRGRGLDQPQHF. The CDR3 DNA is TGTGCCACCAGTGATCGGGGCAGGGGACTAGATCAGCCCCAGCATTTT.

CDR3 nucleotides: TGCAGCTCTGGGACTAGCGCTTTGAGGCAGTTCTTC. Amino acid sequence: CSSGTSALRQFF. This chain joins TRBV29-1 and TRBJ2-1; 10 bases align to TRBD2. There are 12 residues in the CDR3. J lost 12 bases, V lost 8 bases, and 10 bases had no gene match. The germline CDR1 and CDR2 sequences are SQVTM and ANQGSEA.

The V and J genes are TRBV3-1 (or the pseudogene TRBV3-2) and TRBJ2-7; tentatively, D is TRBD2 (5 bases). CDR3 length equals 16 residues. Germline CDR1 LGHDT, CDR2 YNNKEL (reference sequence). Trimming shortened V by 3 bases and J by 2 bases, and 17 bases separated the two germline ends. CDR3 sequence reads: CASSQGSGSLAYEQYF. The CDR3 nucleotides are TGTGCCAGCAGCCAGGGCAGCGGATCCCTCGCCTACGAGCAGTACTTC.

This rearrangement joins TRBV5-1 to TRBJ1-2; D may be TRBD1 (6 bases). Germline V gives CDR1 SGHRS, CDR2 YFSETQ. V was cut by 4 bases and J by 4 bases, with 11 bases left in between. The CDR3 has 13 residues. The CDR3 protein is CASSLTGSYGYTF. The CDR3 bases are TGCGCCAGCAGCCTGACAGGATCCTATGGCTACACCTTC.

This chain uses TRBV2 with TRBJ1-5, with 8 bases that match TRBD1. This CDR3 is 15 amino acids long. Germline-derived CDR1 and CDR2 are SNHLY and FYNNEI. The V and J ends lost 2 bases and 9 bases, in that order; junction bases with no gene match: 9. In DNA form, the CDR3 reads TGTGCCAGCAGTGAACGACAGGGGATCTTCCGGCCCCAGCATTTT. It translates to CASSERQGIFRPQHF.

The chain employs TRBV30 and TRBJ2-7; possibly TRBD1 for D (6 bases). Germline V gene sequence: CDR1 GTSNPN, CDR2 SVGIG (reference sequence). This CDR3 comprises 14 residues. Trimming stripped 1 base from V and 0 bases from J, with 10 bases between. CDR3 amino acids: CAWSARDNSYEQYF. CDR3 sequence (DNA): TGTGCCTGGAGTGCAAGGGACAACTCCTACGAGCAGTACTTC.